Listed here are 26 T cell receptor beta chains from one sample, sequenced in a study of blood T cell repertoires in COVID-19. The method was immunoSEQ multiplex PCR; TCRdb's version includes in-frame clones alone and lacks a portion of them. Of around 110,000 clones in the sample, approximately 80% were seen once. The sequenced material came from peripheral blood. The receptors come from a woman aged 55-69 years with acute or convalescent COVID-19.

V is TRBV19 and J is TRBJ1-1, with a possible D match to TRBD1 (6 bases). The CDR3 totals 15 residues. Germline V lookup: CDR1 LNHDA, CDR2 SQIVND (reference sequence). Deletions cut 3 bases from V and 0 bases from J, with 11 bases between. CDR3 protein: CASSILGGLNTEAFF. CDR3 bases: TGTGCCAGTAGTATTCTCGGGGGGCTGAACACTGAAGCTTTCTTT.

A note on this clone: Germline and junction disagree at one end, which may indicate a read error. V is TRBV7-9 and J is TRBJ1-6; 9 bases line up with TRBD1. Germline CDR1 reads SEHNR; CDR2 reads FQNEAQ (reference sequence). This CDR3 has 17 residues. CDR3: CASSLTTGTGYNSPLHF. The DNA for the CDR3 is TGTGCCAGCAGCTTAACAACCGGGACAGGGTATAACTCACCCCTCCACTTT.

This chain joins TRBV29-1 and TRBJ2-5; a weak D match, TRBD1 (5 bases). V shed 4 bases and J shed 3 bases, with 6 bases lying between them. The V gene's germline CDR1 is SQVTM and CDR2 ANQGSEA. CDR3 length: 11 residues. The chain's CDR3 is CSVGREETQYF. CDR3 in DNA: TGCAGCGTTGGCAGGGAAGAGACCCAGTACTTC.

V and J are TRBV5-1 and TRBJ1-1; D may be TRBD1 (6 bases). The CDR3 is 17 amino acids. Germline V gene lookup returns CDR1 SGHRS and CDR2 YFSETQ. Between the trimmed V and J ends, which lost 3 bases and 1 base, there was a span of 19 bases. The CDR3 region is CASSSAGEQPWNTEAFF. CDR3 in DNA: TGCGCCAGCAGCTCAGCAGGGGAACAACCCTGGAACACTGAAGCTTTCTTT.

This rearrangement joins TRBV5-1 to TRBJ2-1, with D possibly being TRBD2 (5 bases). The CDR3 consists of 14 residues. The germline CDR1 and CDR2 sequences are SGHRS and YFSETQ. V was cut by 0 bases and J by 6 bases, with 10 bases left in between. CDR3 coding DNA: TGCGCCAGCAGCTTGGCGCTAGCCCCCAATGAGCAGTTCTTC. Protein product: CASSLALAPNEQFF.

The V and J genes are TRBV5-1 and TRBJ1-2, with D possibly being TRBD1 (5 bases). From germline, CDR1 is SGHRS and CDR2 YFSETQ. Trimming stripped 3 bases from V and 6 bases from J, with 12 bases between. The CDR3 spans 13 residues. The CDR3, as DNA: TGCGCCAGCAGCTCCACAGGAAACCATGGCTACACCTTC. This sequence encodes CASSSTGNHGYTF.

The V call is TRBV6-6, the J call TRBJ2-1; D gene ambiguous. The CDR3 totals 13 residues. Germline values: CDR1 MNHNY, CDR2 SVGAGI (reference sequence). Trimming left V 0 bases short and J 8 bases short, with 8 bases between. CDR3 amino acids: CASSYSAQYEQFF. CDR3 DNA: TGTGCCAGCAGTTACTCGGCACAATATGAGCAGTTCTTC.

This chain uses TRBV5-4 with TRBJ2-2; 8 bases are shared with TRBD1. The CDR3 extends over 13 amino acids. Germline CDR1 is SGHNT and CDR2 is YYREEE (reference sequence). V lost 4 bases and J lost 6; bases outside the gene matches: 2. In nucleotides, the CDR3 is TGTGCCAGCAGCCAACAGGGGGCCGGGGAGCTGTTTTTT. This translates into CASSQQGAGELFF. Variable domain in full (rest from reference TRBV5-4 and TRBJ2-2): ETGVTQSPTHLIKTRGQQVTLRCSSQSGHNTVSWYQQALGQGPQFIFQYYREEENGRGNFPPRFSGLQFPNYSSELNVNALELDDSALYLCASSQQGAGELFFGEGSRLTVL.

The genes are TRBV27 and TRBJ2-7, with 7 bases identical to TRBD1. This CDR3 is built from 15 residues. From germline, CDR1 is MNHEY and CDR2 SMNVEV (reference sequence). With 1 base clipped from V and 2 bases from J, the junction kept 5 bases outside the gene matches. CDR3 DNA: TGTGCCAGCAGTTTATTCAGGGGGAGTACCTACGAGCAGTACTTC. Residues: CASSLFRGSTYEQYF.

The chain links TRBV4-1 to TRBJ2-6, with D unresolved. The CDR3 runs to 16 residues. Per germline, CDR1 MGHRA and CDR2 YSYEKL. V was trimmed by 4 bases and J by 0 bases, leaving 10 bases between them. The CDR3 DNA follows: TGCGCCAGCAGCCCCCCCTCCCCCTCTGGGGCCAACGTCCTGACTTTC. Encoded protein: CASSPPSPSGANVLTF.

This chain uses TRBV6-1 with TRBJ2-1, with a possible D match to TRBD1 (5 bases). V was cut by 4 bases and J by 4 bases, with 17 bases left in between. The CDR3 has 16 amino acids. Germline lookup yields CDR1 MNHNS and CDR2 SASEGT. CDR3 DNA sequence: TGTGCCAGCAGTGCCCAGGGTTGGGCTGGTTACAATGAGCAGTTCTTC. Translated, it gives CASSAQGWAGYNEQFF.

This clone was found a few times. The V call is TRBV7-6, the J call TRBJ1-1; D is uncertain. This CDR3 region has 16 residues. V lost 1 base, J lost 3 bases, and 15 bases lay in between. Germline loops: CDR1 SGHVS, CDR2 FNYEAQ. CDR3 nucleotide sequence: TGTGCCAGCAGCTTAGGGATCGAGGGTCGGGACACTGAAGCTTTCTTT. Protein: CASSLGIEGRDTEAFF.

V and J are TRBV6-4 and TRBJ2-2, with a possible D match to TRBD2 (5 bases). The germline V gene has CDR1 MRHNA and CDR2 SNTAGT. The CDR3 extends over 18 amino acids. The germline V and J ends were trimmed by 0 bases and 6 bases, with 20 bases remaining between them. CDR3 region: CASSDSIRQTSEPGELFF. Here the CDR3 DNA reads TGTGCCAGCAGTGACTCGATTAGACAAACTAGTGAACCCGGGGAGCTGTTTTTT.

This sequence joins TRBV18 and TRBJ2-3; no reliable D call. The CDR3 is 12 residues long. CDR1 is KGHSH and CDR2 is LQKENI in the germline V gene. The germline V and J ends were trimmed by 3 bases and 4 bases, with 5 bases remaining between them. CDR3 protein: CASSPNADTQYF. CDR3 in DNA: TGTGCCAGCTCACCTAATGCAGATACGCAGTATTTT.

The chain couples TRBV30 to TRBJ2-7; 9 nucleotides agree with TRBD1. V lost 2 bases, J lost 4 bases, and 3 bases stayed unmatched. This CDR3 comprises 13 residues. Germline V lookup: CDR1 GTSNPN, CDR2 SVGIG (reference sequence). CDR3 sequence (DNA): TGTGCCTGGAGTCCGGACAGGGGTTACGAGCAGTACTTC. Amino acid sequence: CAWSPDRGYEQYF. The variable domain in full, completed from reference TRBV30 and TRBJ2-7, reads SQTIHQWPATLVQPVGSPLSLECTVEGTSNPNLYWYRQAAGRGLQLLFYSVGIGQISSEVPQNLSASRPQDRQFILSSKKLLLSDSGFYLCAWSPDRGYEQYFGPGTRLTVT.

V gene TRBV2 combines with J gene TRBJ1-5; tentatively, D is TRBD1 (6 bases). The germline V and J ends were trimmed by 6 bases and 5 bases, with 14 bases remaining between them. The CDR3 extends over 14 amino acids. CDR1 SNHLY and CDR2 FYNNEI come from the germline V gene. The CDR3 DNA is TGTGCCAGCAGAGGGCAGGGGACCTATCAGCCCCAGCATTTT. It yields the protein CASRGQGTYQPQHF.

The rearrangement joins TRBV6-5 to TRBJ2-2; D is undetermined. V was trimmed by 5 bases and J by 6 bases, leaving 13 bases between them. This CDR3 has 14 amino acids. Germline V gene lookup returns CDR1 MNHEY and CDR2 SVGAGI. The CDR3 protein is CASSLYSTAGELFF. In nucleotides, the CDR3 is TGTGCCAGCAGTCTTTACTCCACGGCCGGGGAGCTGTTTTTT.

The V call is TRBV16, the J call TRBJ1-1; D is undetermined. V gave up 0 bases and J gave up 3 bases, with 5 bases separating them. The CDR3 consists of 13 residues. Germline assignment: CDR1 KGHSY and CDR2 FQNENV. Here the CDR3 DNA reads TGTGCCAGCAGCCAATCCACATACACTGAAGCTTTCTTT. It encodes CASSQSTYTEAFF.

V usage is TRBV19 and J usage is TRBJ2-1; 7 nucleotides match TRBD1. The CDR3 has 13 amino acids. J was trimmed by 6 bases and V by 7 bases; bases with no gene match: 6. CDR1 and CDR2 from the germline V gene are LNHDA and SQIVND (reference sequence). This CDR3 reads CASTWDRFNEQFF. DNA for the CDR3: TGTGCCAGTACCTGGGACAGATTCAATGAGCAGTTCTTC. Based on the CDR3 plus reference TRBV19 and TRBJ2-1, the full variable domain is DGGITQSPKYLFRKEGQNVTLSCEQNLNHDAMYWYRQDPGQGLRLIYYSQIVNDFQKGDIAEGYSVSREKKESFPLTVTSAQKNPTAFYLCASTWDRFNEQFFGPGTRLTVL.

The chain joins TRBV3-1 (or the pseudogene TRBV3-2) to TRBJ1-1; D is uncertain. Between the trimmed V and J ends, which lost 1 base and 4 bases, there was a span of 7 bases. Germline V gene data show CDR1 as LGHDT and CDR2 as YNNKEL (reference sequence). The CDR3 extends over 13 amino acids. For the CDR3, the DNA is TGTGCCAGCAGCCAAGTCGGAGGCACTGAAGCTTTCTTT. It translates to CASSQVGGTEAFF.

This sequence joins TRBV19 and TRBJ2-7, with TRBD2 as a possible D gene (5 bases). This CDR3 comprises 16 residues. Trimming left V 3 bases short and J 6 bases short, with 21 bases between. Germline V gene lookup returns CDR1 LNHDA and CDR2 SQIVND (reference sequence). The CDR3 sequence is CASSMGRGMGEGEQYF. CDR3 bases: TGTGCCAGTAGTATGGGCAGAGGTATGGGAGAGGGCGAGCAGTACTTC.

CDR3 loop: CAISRQVGGNEQFF. CDR3 coding DNA: TGTGCCATCAGTAGACAGGTGGGTGGCAATGAGCAGTTCTTC. This chain joins TRBV10-3 and TRBJ2-1; D may be TRBD1 (6 bases). This CDR3 is built from 14 residues. Germline lookup yields CDR1 ENHRY and CDR2 SYGVKD. V lost 5 bases to trimming and J lost 6 bases, with 14 bases between them.

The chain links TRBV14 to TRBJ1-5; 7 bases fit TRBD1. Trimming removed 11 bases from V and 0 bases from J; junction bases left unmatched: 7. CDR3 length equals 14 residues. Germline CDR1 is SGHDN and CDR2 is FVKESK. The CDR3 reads CAPGGPYSNQPQHF. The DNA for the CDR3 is TGTGCCCCAGGGGGGCCTTATAGCAATCAGCCCCAGCATTTT.

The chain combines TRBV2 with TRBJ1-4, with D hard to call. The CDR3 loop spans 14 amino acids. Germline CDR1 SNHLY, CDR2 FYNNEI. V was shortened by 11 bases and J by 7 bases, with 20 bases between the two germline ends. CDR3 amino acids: CAARARPEGEKLFF. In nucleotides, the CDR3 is TGTGCCGCCAGAGCCCGCCCGGAGGGTGAAAAACTGTTTTTT.

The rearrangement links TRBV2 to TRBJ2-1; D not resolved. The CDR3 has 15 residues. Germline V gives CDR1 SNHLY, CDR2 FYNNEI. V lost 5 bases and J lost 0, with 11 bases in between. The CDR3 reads CASSLGYYSYNEQFF. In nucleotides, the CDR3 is TGTGCCAGCAGTTTGGGCTATTACTCCTACAATGAGCAGTTCTTC.

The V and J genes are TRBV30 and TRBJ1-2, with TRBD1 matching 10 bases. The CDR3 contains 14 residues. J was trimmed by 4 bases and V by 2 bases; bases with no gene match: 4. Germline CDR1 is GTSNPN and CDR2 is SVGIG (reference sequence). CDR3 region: CAWSPGQGGYGYTF. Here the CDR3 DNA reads TGTGCCTGGAGTCCCGGACAGGGGGGCTATGGCTACACCTTC.